The rows below give T cell receptor beta chains drawn from one sample of a study of blood T cell repertoires in COVID-19. Some clones are missing from TCRdb's copy, which holds only in-frame ones; the method was immunoSEQ multiplex PCR. The repertoire consists of 250,000 to 400,000 clones, with 90% occurring once and the leading ten covering 2.9%. Sequenced material: peripheral blood. These receptors were collected from a young woman with COVID-19, enrolled during active disease. Both conserved end residues are part of each CDR3. D genes are given only for firm matches. Clone size is given for some rows only: seen once, a few or many times, or a class if the clone is expanded.

cdr3_nt cdr3_aa clone_size j_call d_call v_call cdr3_length
TGTGCCTGGAGTCACCGGGACAGGGAGTTAAATGGCTACACCTTC CAWSHRDRELNGYTF . TRBJ1-2 TRBD1 TRBV30 15
TGCGCCAGCAGCTTGTATCTAAACACTGAAGCTTTCTTT CASSLYLNTEAFF once TRBJ1-1 . TRBV5-1 13
TGTGCCAGCAGTCCCCGTCCCGGGGACAGGGGGGCAGATACGCAGTATTTT CASSPRPGDRGADTQYF . TRBJ2-3 TRBD1 TRBV6-6 17
TGTGCCAGCAGTGAATCGGGACAGGGGCTGGTTGAAGCTTTCTTT CASSESGQGLVEAFF . TRBJ1-1 TRBD1 TRBV6-1 15
TGTGCCAGCAGTTCTGAGACAGGGTATACTGAAGCTTTCTTT CASSSETGYTEAFF . TRBJ1-1 TRBD1 TRBV2 14
TGTGCCAGCAGCTTGTCGGTGGGACAGGTTGGCGTTTATGGCTACACCTTC CASSLSVGQVGVYGYTF . TRBJ1-2 TRBD1 TRBV5-6 17
TGTGCCAGCAGCTTGAGACCCGGGACTACCCAAGAGACCCAGTACTTC CASSLRPGTTQETQYF . TRBJ2-5 TRBD2 TRBV7-2 16
TGTGCCAGCAGCTACCGGGACAGCGGGTATAGCAATCAGCCCCAGCATTTT CASSYRDSGYSNQPQHF few TRBJ1-5 TRBD1 TRBV5-6 17
TGTGCCAGTACCGGGACTAGCGGGTATAAGATCGGGGAGCTGTTTTTT CASTGTSGYKIGELFF . TRBJ2-2 TRBD2 TRBV19 16
TGTGCCAGCAGCCCGCACCCTAGTGACGAGCAGTACTTC CASSPHPSDEQYF . TRBJ2-7 . TRBV11-2 13
TGTGCCAGCAGCTTCGGGACAGGGGATAACGGGGAGCTGTTTTTT CASSFGTGDNGELFF once TRBJ2-2 TRBD1 TRBV5-6 15
TGTGCCAGCAGTTACATCGACAGGAACACTGAAGCTTTCTTT CASSYIDRNTEAFF . TRBJ1-1 . TRBV6-6 14
TGCGCCAGCAGCCAATTACGTAGGGAGAACAATGAGCAGTTCTTC CASSQLRRENNEQFF once TRBJ2-1 . TRBV4-1 15
TGTGCCAGTATATTCAGGGCAGGGGGCGTTCATCAGCCCCAGCATTTT CASIFRAGGVHQPQHF few TRBJ1-5 TRBD1 TRBV19 16
TGCGCCAGCAGCGGGCGGGGGGCGTTGAACACTGAAGCTTTCTTT CASSGRGALNTEAFF . TRBJ1-1 . TRBV5-1 15
TGTGCCAGCAGTGCGCGAGTTTTGCAGCCCCAGCATTTT CASSARVLQPQHF . TRBJ1-5 . TRBV2 13
TGTGCCAGCAGCCTCGAGGGTAGCGTCTACAATGAGCAGTTCTTC CASSLEGSVYNEQFF . TRBJ2-1 . TRBV7-8 15
TGTGCCAGCAGTCCCCAAAAGGGACAGGGCCTTTATGGCTACACCTTC CASSPQKGQGLYGYTF . TRBJ1-2 TRBD1 TRBV7-9 16
TGTGCCATCAGTGAGTCTAAGACAGGGGACACTGAAGCTTTCTTT CAISESKTGDTEAFF . TRBJ1-1 TRBD1 TRBV10-3 15
TGTGCCAGCCACAGCGAAGCTTTCTTT CASHSEAFF . TRBJ1-1 . TRBV5-8 9
TGTGCCAGTAGTAACCCGACATATCTGAACACTGAAGCTTTCTTT CASSNPTYLNTEAFF . TRBJ1-1 . TRBV19 15
TGTGCCAGCAGTTTCCAGCGGGAGGTAGATACGCAGTATTTT CASSFQREVDTQYF few TRBJ2-3 TRBD2 TRBV6-2/TRBV6-3 14
TGTGCCAGCAGCCAAGCGGGTCGCGGAAGGATCACAGATACGCAGTATTTT CASSQAGRGRITDTQYF . TRBJ2-3 . TRBV7-8 17
TGTGCCAGCAGTGAAAGAGCGATGGCGCAGTATTTT CASSERAMAQYF . TRBJ2-3 . TRBV6-1 12
TGTGCCAGCAGCCAGGGACATGGAAACACCATATATTTT CASSQGHGNTIYF . TRBJ1-3 . TRBV3-1/TRBV3-2 13
TGTGCCAGTCAGGGGCCTTCCTACGAGCAGTACTTC CASQGPSYEQYF . TRBJ2-7 . TRBV27 12
TGTGCCAGCCACCCTGGCAGTGTGAACACTGAAGCTTTCTTT CASHPGSVNTEAFF . TRBJ1-1 . TRBV13 14
TGTGCCAGCAGTTCCCAGGGGTTTCAGCCCCAGCATTTT CASSSQGFQPQHF . TRBJ1-5 . TRBV27 13
TGTGCCAGCAGTTTAACAGGGATGAAAAAGCCCCAGCATTTT CASSLTGMKKPQHF few TRBJ1-5 . TRBV28 14
TGTGCCAGCAGTGAAGAACGGGGCACTGAAGCTTTCTTT CASSEERGTEAFF few TRBJ1-1 . TRBV2 13
TGTGCCACCAGCAGAGGTTACAGGTCCTATAGCAATCAGCCCCAGCATTTT CATSRGYRSYSNQPQHF . TRBJ1-5 . TRBV15 17
TGTGCCAGCGGGACTAGCGGGATGTCGTACGAGCAGTACTTC CASGTSGMSYEQYF . TRBJ2-7 TRBD2 TRBV28 14
TGCGCCAGCAGTGAGTCTGCAGGTTCAATGAACACTGAAGCTTTCTTT CASSESAGSMNTEAFF once TRBJ1-1 . TRBV10-2 16
TGCAGCGTCAGAGAGGGGGGACAGGGGGCGAGTCAGTATTTT CSVREGGQGASQYF . TRBJ2-3 TRBD1 TRBV29-1 14
TGTGCCAGCAGATCAGGGGGCTCGAGCACTGAAGCTTTCTTT CASRSGGSSTEAFF once TRBJ1-1 TRBD1 TRBV6-4 14
TGTGCCAGCAGTTTGCTCAGCCTGACAGGGGTGACAGGCTACACCTTC CASSLLSLTGVTGYTF . TRBJ1-2 TRBD1 TRBV27 16
TGTGCCAGCAGCCTAGGGGGGGCGGGCACCGGGGAGCTGTTTTTT CASSLGGAGTGELFF . TRBJ2-2 . TRBV6-5 15
TGCGCCAGCAGCCCTGAAACTGGACTAGCGGGGTCCTACGAGCAGTACTTC CASSPETGLAGSYEQYF . TRBJ2-7 TRBD2 TRBV5-1 17
TGTGGCACTAGGGGGCACGAGGCTGTCGAAGCTTTCTTT CGTRGHEAVEAFF . TRBJ1-1 TRBD1 TRBV10-3 13
TGTGCCAGCAGTGAACCGGGATTGAACACTGAAGCTTTCTTT CASSEPGLNTEAFF . TRBJ1-1 . TRBV6-1 14
TGTGCCATCCAGGGGGACTATGGCTACACCTTC CAIQGDYGYTF . TRBJ1-2 TRBD1 TRBV10-3 11
TGTGCCAGCAGCCCAAATTGGACAGGGGAGCGGTATGGCTACACCTTC CASSPNWTGERYGYTF . TRBJ1-2 TRBD1 TRBV13 16
TGTGCCAGCAGTTTATGGGGGGATTGGGGACAGGGGACAGATACGCAGTATTTT CASSLWGDWGQGTDTQYF . TRBJ2-3 TRBD1 TRBV27 18
TGTGCCAGCAGTTTCTTGGGCGGCAATCAGCCCCAGCATTTT CASSFLGGNQPQHF . TRBJ1-5 . TRBV28 14
TGTGCCAGCACTCCCCTGTCTAACTATGGCTACACCTTC CASTPLSNYGYTF . TRBJ1-2 . TRBV12-3/TRBV12-4 13
TGTGCCAGCAGTTTATCTCCGATCGAGGAGGGACTAGCGGGAACCGAGCAGTACTTC CASSLSPIEEGLAGTEQYF . TRBJ2-7 TRBD2 TRBV27 19
TGTGCCAGCAGCTTAAACAGGGGCTCCTACAATGAGCAGTTCTTC CASSLNRGSYNEQFF . TRBJ2-1 TRBD1 TRBV7-3 15
TGTGCCATCACCAAAGCGGGCAGCTCCTACAATGAGCAGTTCTTC CAITKAGSSYNEQFF . TRBJ2-1 . TRBV10-3 15
TGTGCCAGCAGTCCACAGGGAGATCAGCCCCAGCATTTT CASSPQGDQPQHF . TRBJ1-5 . TRBV3-1/TRBV3-2 13
TGTGCCAGCAGCGACAGGGCGAGTGGTCAGCCCCAGCATTTT CASSDRASGQPQHF . TRBJ1-5 TRBD1 TRBV27 14
TGTGCCAGCTCACCCCGACTAGCGGGAGAGGTATCCTACGAGCAGTACTTC CASSPRLAGEVSYEQYF . TRBJ2-7 TRBD2 TRBV18 17
TGTGCCTGGGACCCCGGACAGTTTGAAAAACTGTTTTTT CAWDPGQFEKLFF . TRBJ1-4 . TRBV30 13
TGCGCCAGCAGTGAGTCGAACCCGGGTGAAGCTTTCTTT CASSESNPGEAFF . TRBJ1-1 . TRBV10-1 13
TGTGCCAGCAGTTCGTTAGCGGGATCCACAGATACGCAGTATTTT CASSSLAGSTDTQYF . TRBJ2-3 TRBD2 TRBV27 15
TGTGCCAGCGGATCTAGCGGGAGCACAGATACGCAGTATTTT CASGSSGSTDTQYF . TRBJ2-3 TRBD2 TRBV28 14
TGTGCCAGCAGCCGAGACAGGGCGAATGAAGATACGCAGTATTTT CASSRDRANEDTQYF . TRBJ2-3 TRBD1 TRBV7-9 15
TGCGCCAGCAGCTTTTCAGCGACCTACGAGCAGTACTTC CASSFSATYEQYF . TRBJ2-7 . TRBV5-1 13